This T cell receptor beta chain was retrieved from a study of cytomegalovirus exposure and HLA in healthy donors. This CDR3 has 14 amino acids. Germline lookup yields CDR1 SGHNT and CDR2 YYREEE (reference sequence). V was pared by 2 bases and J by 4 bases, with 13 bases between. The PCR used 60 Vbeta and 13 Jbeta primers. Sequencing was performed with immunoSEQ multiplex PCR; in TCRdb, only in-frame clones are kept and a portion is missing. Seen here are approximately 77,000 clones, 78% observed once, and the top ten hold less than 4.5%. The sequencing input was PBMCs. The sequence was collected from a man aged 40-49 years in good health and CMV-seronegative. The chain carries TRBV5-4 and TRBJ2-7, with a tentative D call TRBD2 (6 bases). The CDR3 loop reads CASSFAGGAYEQYF. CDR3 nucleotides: TGTGCCAGCAGCTTTGCCGGGGGTGCGTACGAGCAGTACTTC.